The 24 T cell receptor beta chains reported below all come from one sample, sequenced in a study of T cell repertoires in cytomegalovirus infection (dated by TCRdb to between 2019 and 2020). Their target antigens are unknown. In the paper's terms, the treatment or condition label means: in vitro stimulation with specific CMV peptide epitopes to enrich CMV-specific T cells. Instrument on record: Illumina HiSeq 1500. Clones were called with MiXCR by TCRdb after fastp trimmed the public reads at Q25, and only in-frame beta chains were retained. Rows are combined by CDR3 protein, so each entry shows the most common genes and DNA. This sample lists roughly 990,000 distinct CDR3 sequences; around a third were detected once. The ten top clones hold over 11% of the sample. The specimen comprised cultured CD8+ T cells from PBMCs, sampled from culture after CMV antigen stimulation. These receptors all stem from a human donor in good health (CMV status not recorded). Some clones in this sample may be carry-over from other donors' samples.

This clonotype was observed once. The chain joins TRBV6-2 or TRBV6-3 to TRBJ1-1; D not certain. The CDR3 contains 15 residues. Germline CDR1 reads MNHEY; CDR2 reads SVGEGT. Trimming took 0 bases from V and 2 from J, leaving 10 bases between them. In nucleotides, the CDR3 is TGTGCCAGCAGTTACTCGCAGACAACTAACACTGAAGCTTTCTTT. It yields the protein CASSYSQTTNTEAFF.

V usage is TRBV6-1 and J usage is TRBJ2-1; 7 bases are shared with TRBD2. With 6 bases clipped from V and 8 bases from J, the junction kept 13 bases outside the gene matches. Germline V gene sequence: CDR1 MNHNS, CDR2 SASEGT. The CDR3 runs to 15 residues. Here the CDR3 reads CASRSTAGHWDEQFF. CDR3 coding DNA: TGTGCCAGCAGGTCCACAGCGGGGCATTGGGATGAGCAGTTCTTC.

The V and J genes are TRBV27 and TRBJ2-2; TRBD2 matches 8 bases. V trimming: 6 bases; J trimming: 1 base; junction bases outside the gene matches: 1. The CDR3 totals 14 residues. CDR1 and CDR2 from the germline V gene are MNHEY and SMNVEV (reference sequence). CDR3 bases: TGTGCCAGCAGAGGGACTAGGAACACCGGGGAGCTGTTTTTT. The encoded protein is CASRGTRNTGELFF.

This clonotype came up a few times. The gene calls are TRBV20-1 and TRBJ2-7; 9 positions agree with TRBD2. Germline V lookup: CDR1 DFQATT, CDR2 SNEGSKA (reference sequence). V shed 6 bases, J shed 2 bases, and the junction held 8 bases outside the gene matches. This CDR3 has 14 residues. The CDR3 reads CSARRLAGPYEQYF. The CDR3 region has the DNA TGCAGTGCCCGGAGGCTAGCGGGGCCCTACGAGCAGTACTTC.

This clonotype was detected many times. This chain connects TRBV7-2 to TRBJ1-6; D is possibly TRBD1 (5 bases). CDR3 size: 15 residues. The germline V and J ends were trimmed by 5 bases and 3 bases, with 11 bases remaining between them. Germline CDR1 reads SGHTA; CDR2 reads FQGNSA. CDR3 residues: CASSTVTVYNSPLHF. The DNA of the CDR3 is TGTGCCAGCAGCACAGTGACAGTCTATAATTCACCCCTCCACTTT. Looking up the rest from reference TRBV7-2 and TRBJ1-6 gives the full variable domain: GAGVSQSPSNKVTEKGKDVELRCDPISGHTALYWYRQSLGQGLEFLIYFQGNSAPDKSGLPSDRFSAERTGGSVSTLTIQRTQQEDSAVYLCASSTVTVYNSPLHFGNGTRLTVT.

This sequence joins TRBV6-2 or TRBV6-3 and TRBJ1-2; the D is unclear. The CDR3 runs to 13 residues. Germline CDR1 is MNHEY and CDR2 is SVGEGT. With 3 bases removed from V and 3 bases from J, the gap between germline ends came to 8 bases. Written as DNA, the CDR3 is TGTGCCAGCAGTTATGTAGACGACTATGGCTACACCTTC. This translates into CASSYVDDYGYTF.

The V gene is TRBV7-2, the J gene TRBJ2-1, with 7 bases lining up with TRBD1. This CDR3 has 14 residues. Trimming at V came to 1 base and at J to 7 bases, leaving 4 bases not matched to a gene. Germline loops: CDR1 SGHTA, CDR2 FQGNSA. Here the CDR3 reads CASSLDGRGNEQFF. The CDR3 DNA is TGTGCCAGCAGCTTAGATGGCAGGGGGAATGAGCAGTTCTTC.

The V and J genes are TRBV10-3 and TRBJ2-1; 11 nucleotides line up with TRBD2. Germline values: CDR1 ENHRY, CDR2 SYGVKD. Trimming cost V 6 bases and J 9 bases; bases outside gene matches: 4. This CDR3 spans 13 amino acids. The CDR3 region has the DNA TGTGCCATCAGACTAGCGGGGGAGGGTGAGCAGTTCTTC. The encoded protein is CAIRLAGEGEQFF.

This sequence joins TRBV6-5 and TRBJ2-3, with 8 positions matching TRBD2. This CDR3 has 14 amino acids. In germline, CDR1 is MNHEY, CDR2 SVGAGI. After removal of 2 bases from V and 6 bases from J, the junction contained 4 bases not matched to a gene. The CDR3 reads CASSYRGGWDTQYF. CDR3 coding DNA: TGTGCCAGCAGTTACCGGGGGGGCTGGGATACGCAGTATTTT.

This clonotype was found a few times. The chain has TRBV4-2 and TRBJ2-3; a weak D match, TRBD1 (5 bases). Germline CDR1 reads LGHNA; CDR2 reads YNFKEQ. The CDR3 length is 15 residues. V was trimmed by 0 bases and J by 4 bases, leaving 11 bases between them. Here the CDR3 DNA reads TGTGCCAGCAGCCAAGATCTCAGGGCCGCAGATACGCAGTATTTT. The encoded protein is CASSQDLRAADTQYF.

This rearrangement joins TRBV6-6 to TRBJ1-5, with D possibly matching TRBD1 (6 bases). The CDR3 extends over 16 amino acids. With 4 bases removed from V and 6 bases from J, the gap between germline ends came to 19 bases. Germline-derived CDR1 and CDR2 are MNHNY and SVGAGI (reference sequence). The CDR3 loop is CASSFRDRVGGQPQHF. The CDR3 region has the DNA TGTGCCAGCAGTTTCCGGGACCGCGTAGGGGGTCAGCCCCAGCATTTT.

The chain carries TRBV20-1 and TRBJ2-7; D unresolved. Germline assignment: CDR1 DFQATT and CDR2 SNEGSKA (reference sequence). This CDR3 comprises 13 residues. Trimming took off 0 bases at V and 0 bases at J, with 6 bases between the two ends. CDR3 residues: CSAREHSSYEQYF. The CDR3 bases are TGCAGTGCTAGAGAGCATAGCTCCTACGAGCAGTACTTC.

This clonotype showed up just a few times. V and J are TRBV4-3 and TRBJ1-4, with D perhaps matching TRBD1 (6 bases). This CDR3 spans 17 amino acids. CDR1 and CDR2 from the germline V gene are LGHNA and YSLEER. Trimming stripped 5 bases from V and 5 bases from J, with 21 bases between. This chain's CDR3 is CASSSYPSDSPNEKLFF. CDR3 DNA: TGCGCCAGCAGCTCCTATCCTTCGGACAGCCCCAATGAAAAACTGTTTTTT.

Only a few counts were recorded for this clonotype. The rearrangement joins TRBV7-9 to TRBJ2-2, with D unclear. V was clipped by 5 bases and J by 0 bases, with 10 bases between them. The CDR3 contains 15 residues. The germline V gene encodes CDR1 SEHNR and CDR2 FQNEAQ (reference sequence). Here the CDR3 reads CASSQPDANTGELFF. The CDR3 bases are TGTGCCAGCAGCCAGCCAGACGCGAACACCGGGGAGCTGTTTTTT.

In its sample, this clonotype was seen a few times. This chain connects TRBV4-1 to TRBJ2-2; 8 nucleotides agree with TRBD1. Germline assignment: CDR1 MGHRA and CDR2 YSYEKL. The CDR3 runs 17 residues. Losses at the gene ends were 1 base for V and 0 bases for J; bases not matched to a gene: 4. Here the CDR3 reads CASSQVLDRANTGELFF. CDR3 coding DNA: TGCGCCAGCAGCCAAGTTCTGGACAGGGCGAACACCGGGGAGCTGTTTTTT.

In nucleotides, the CDR3 is TGTGCCAGCAGTCCCAGAGGTCAGGAGAACACTGAAGCTTTCTTT. This codes for CASSPRGQENTEAFF. The genes are TRBV6-2 or TRBV6-3 and TRBJ1-1; D ambiguous. V lost 5 bases and J lost 1, with 14 bases in between. Germline V gene lookup returns CDR1 MNHEY and CDR2 SVGEGT. The CDR3 sequence is 15 residues long.

The chain employs TRBV15 and TRBJ1-4; tentative D call: TRBD1 (5 bases). The CDR3 is made up of 13 amino acids. Per the germline V gene, CDR1 is LNHNV and CDR2 is YYDKDF (reference sequence). Trimming pared 3 bases from V and 8 bases from J, leaving 10 bases between. The CDR3 DNA follows: TGTGCCACCAGCAGTGAATACAGGGAAAAACTGTTTTTT. It yields the protein CATSSEYREKLFF. Variable domain in full (rest from reference TRBV15 and TRBJ1-4): DAMVIQNPRYQVTQFGKPVTLSCSQTLNHNVMYWYQQKSSQAPKLLFHYYDKDFNNEADTPDNFQSRRPNTSFCFLDIRSPGLGDTAMYLCATSSEYREKLFFGSGTQLSVL.

This clonotype has a count of ten or more. The rearrangement joins TRBV7-6 to TRBJ2-3, with 10 bases lining up with TRBD2. V was clipped by 2 bases and J by 1 base; unmatched bases: 6. The CDR3 contains 17 residues. Germline V gene lookup returns CDR1 SGHVS and CDR2 FNYEAQ. The CDR3 is CASSLKGLAGGTDTQYF. CDR3 bases: TGTGCCAGCAGCTTAAAAGGCCTAGCGGGGGGCACAGATACGCAGTATTTT.

The chain is built from TRBV6-1 and TRBJ2-1; D ambiguous. This CDR3 comprises 14 residues. Germline V lookup: CDR1 MNHNS, CDR2 SASEGT. Trimming took off 5 bases at V and 6 bases at J, with 14 bases between the two ends. The DNA of the CDR3 is TGTGCCAGCAGTCCGGACCTCTCGGCCAATGAGCAGTTCTTC. Its protein product is CASSPDLSANEQFF.

The CDR3 here is CASSPDSADTQYF. The CDR3 bases are TGTGCCAGTAGTCCTGACAGCGCAGATACGCAGTATTTT. The chain has TRBV19 and TRBJ2-3, with a possible D match to TRBD1 (5 bases). Germline values: CDR1 LNHDA, CDR2 SQIVND (reference sequence). V was trimmed by 5 bases and J by 4 bases, leaving 10 bases between them. CDR3 length: 13 amino acids.

The table lists this clonotype with a few counts. The J gene is TRBJ1-5, the V gene TRBV2, with a weak D call TRBD1 (5 bases). The CDR3 runs 21 residues. Trimming took off 7 bases at V and 0 bases at J, with 31 bases between the two ends. Per the germline V gene, CDR1 is SNHLY and CDR2 is FYNNEI. The DNA for the CDR3 is TGTGCCAGCATCGGTCAGGGTGGACTACCCACGGAAAAACATAGCAATCAGCCCCAGCATTTT. It encodes CASIGQGGLPTEKHSNQPQHF. Full variable domain (remainder filled in from reference TRBV2 and TRBJ1-5): EPEVTQTPSHQVTQMGQEVILRCVPISNHLYFYWYRQILGQKVEFLVSFYNNEISEKSEIFDDQFSVERPDGSNFTLKIRSTKLEDSAMYFCASIGQGGLPTEKHSNQPQHFGDGTRLSIL.

This clonotype showed up just a few times. The DNA for the CDR3 is TGTGCCAGCAGCTCCCGGACTAGCGGGAACACCGGGGAGCTGTTTTTT. Residues: CASSSRTSGNTGELFF. The chain links TRBV7-9 to TRBJ2-2; 10 bases are shared with TRBD2. V lost 4 bases, J lost 1 base, and 3 bases stayed unmatched. The germline CDR1 and CDR2 sequences are SEHNR and FQNEAQ (reference sequence). The CDR3 sequence is 16 residues long.

This clonotype was detected many times. This chain links TRBV7-6 with TRBJ2-1; D call uncertain. The CDR3 runs 12 residues. Germline CDR1 reads SGHVS; CDR2 reads FNYEAQ. The V gene lost 3 bases and the J gene lost 7 bases, with 7 bases spanning the gap. This CDR3 reads CASSFLQNEQFF. The CDR3 region has the DNA TGTGCCAGCAGCTTTCTGCAGAATGAGCAGTTCTTC.

As for this clonotype: One end of the junction fails to match germline, which may point to a read error. The CDR3 sequence is CASSLGPNNEQYF. Written as DNA, the CDR3 is TGTGCTAGCAGCTTAGGGCCTAACAACGAGCAGTACTTC. The chain links TRBV7-7 to TRBJ2-7; no clear D. This CDR3 comprises 13 residues. The germline V gene encodes CDR1 SSHAT and CDR2 FNYEAQ (reference sequence).